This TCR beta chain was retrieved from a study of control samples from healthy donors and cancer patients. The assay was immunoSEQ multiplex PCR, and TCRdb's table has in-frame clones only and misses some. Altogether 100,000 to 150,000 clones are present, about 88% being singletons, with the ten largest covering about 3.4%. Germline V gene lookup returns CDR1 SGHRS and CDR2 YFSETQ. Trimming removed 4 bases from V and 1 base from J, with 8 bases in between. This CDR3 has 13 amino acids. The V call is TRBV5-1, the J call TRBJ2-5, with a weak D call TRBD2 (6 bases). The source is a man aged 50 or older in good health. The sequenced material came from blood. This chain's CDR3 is CASSGDFQETQYF. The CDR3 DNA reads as TGCGCCAGCAGCGGGGACTTCCAAGAGACCCAGTACTTC. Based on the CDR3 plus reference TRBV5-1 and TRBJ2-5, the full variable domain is KAGVTQTPRYLIKTRGQQVTLSCSPISGHRSVSWYQQTPGQGLQFLFEYFSETQRNKGNFPGRFSGRQFSNSRSEMNVSTLELGDSALYLCASSGDFQETQYFGPGTRLLVL.